This T cell receptor (beta chain) comes out of a study of T cell responses to AZD1222 COVID-19 vaccine. For the study at large: Timing groups of about 4 and about 12 weeks for second doses were pooled. Overall study findings and caveats: Only six individuals given AZD1222 were seropositive at baseline. Spike-wide vaccine-associated CD4 TCRs dominated at 160-218 and 743-854. Close to half of spike-specific TCRs reportedly recognize unmutated variant regions.

Notes on this clone: The antigen remains undetermined.

Germline CDR1 is MNHEY and CDR2 is SVGAGI. Trimming took off 0 bases at V and 1 base at J, with 9 bases between the two ends. This CDR3 has 15 amino acids. Sequenced by immunoSEQ multiplex PCR; TCRdb stores in-frame clones only, minus some. This table holds 140,000 to 150,000 clones, about 92% found once. This rearrangement joins TRBV6-5 to TRBJ1-1; the D is unclear. This TCR was recovered from an adult in good health. This material consisted of peripheral blood, taken on day 0 of AZD1222 vaccination. CDR3 sequence reads: CASSYSIGANTEAFF. In DNA, the CDR3 is TGTGCCAGCAGTTACTCGATTGGCGCGAACACTGAAGCTTTCTTT.